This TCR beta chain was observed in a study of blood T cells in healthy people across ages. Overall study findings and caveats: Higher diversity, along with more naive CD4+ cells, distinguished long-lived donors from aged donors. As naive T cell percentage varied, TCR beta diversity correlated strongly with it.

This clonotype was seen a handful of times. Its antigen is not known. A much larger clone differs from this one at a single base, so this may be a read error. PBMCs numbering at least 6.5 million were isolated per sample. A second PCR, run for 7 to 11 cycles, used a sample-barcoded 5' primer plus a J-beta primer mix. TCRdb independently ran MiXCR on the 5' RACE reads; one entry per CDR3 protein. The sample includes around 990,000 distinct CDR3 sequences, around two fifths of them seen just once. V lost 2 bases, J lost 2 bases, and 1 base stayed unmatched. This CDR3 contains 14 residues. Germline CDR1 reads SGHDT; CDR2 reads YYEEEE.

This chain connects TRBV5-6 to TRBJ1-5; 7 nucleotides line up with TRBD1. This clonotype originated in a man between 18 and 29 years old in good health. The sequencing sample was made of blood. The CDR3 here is CASSFTGGNQPQHF. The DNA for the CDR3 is TGTGCCAGCAGCTTTACAGGGGGCAATCAGCCCCAGCATTTT.